Presented here are 29 T cell receptor beta chains from one specimen sequenced in a study of blood T cell repertoires in COVID-19. Some clones are missing from TCRdb's copy, which holds only in-frame ones; the method was immunoSEQ multiplex PCR. The data show hundreds of thousands of clones, 75% to 90% seen once. The sequenced sample was peripheral blood. All receptors come from a woman aged 18-29 years with acute or convalescent COVID-19.

The genes are TRBV6-5 and TRBJ2-3; D is undetermined. The CDR3 sequence is 15 residues long. Germline V CDR1 and CDR2: MNHEY, SVGAGI. V lost 2 bases to trimming and J lost 0 bases, with 9 bases between them. For the CDR3, the DNA is TGTGCCAGCAGTTACCTGCACGGTAGCACAGATACGCAGTATTTT. Translated: CASSYLHGSTDTQYF.

The chain carries TRBV10-3 and TRBJ2-7, with TRBD2 identical over 8 bases. Germline CDR1 is ENHRY and CDR2 is SYGVKD. Trimming took 0 bases from V and 3 from J; bases not matched to a gene: 7. The CDR3 has 16 amino acids. In nucleotides, the CDR3 is TGTGCCATCAGTGAGTCCGGTAGCGGGGCGAACTACGAGCAGTACTTC. It codes for CAISESGSGANYEQYF.

This sequence joins TRBV5-1 and TRBJ2-7; maybe TRBD2 (7 bases). V was cut by 3 bases and J by 6 bases, with 13 bases left in between. Germline assignment: CDR1 SGHRS and CDR2 YFSETQ. This CDR3 is built from 13 residues. The CDR3, as DNA: TGCGCCAGCAGCTGGGGAGGGGGGGCCGAGCAGTACTTC. It specifies CASSWGGGAEQYF.

The rearrangement links TRBV9 to TRBJ2-3; maybe TRBD2 (6 bases). This CDR3 is built from 14 residues. Germline CDR1 reads SGDLS; CDR2 reads YYNGEE. Trimming pared 0 bases from V and 4 bases from J, leaving 9 bases between. For the CDR3, the DNA is TGTGCCAGCAGCGTAGGAGCGGGTCCAGATACGCAGTATTTT. Translating gives CASSVGAGPDTQYF. The whole variable domain, remainder taken from reference TRBV9 and TRBJ2-3, is DSGVTQTPKHLITATGQRVTLRCSPRSGDLSVYWYQQSLDQGLQFLIQYYNGEERAKGNILERFSAQQFPDLHSELNLSSLELGDSALYFCASSVGAGPDTQYFGPGTRLTVL.

The J gene is TRBJ2-4, the V gene TRBV30; D unresolved. The CDR3 is 12 residues long. Per germline, CDR1 GTSNPN and CDR2 SVGIG (reference sequence). Trimming stripped 1 base from V and 5 bases from J, with 6 bases between. CDR3 DNA: TGTGCCTGGAGTGACAATCAAAACATTCAGTACTTC. Translating it yields CAWSDNQNIQYF.

Comments on this clone: This may be a read error, as it is one base from a much larger clone. Distinct nucleotide sequences in the sample also encode this CDR3. V usage is TRBV12-3 or TRBV12-4 and J usage is TRBJ2-7, with unresolved D. The CDR3 spans 11 residues. V was pared by 6 bases and J by 3 bases, with 6 bases between. This chain's CDR3 is CASSPGYEQYF. CDR3 DNA: TGTGCCAGCAGCCCGGGCTACGAGCAGTACTTC.

V is TRBV19 and J is TRBJ2-7; possible D gene TRBD2, 6 bases. Germline-derived CDR1 and CDR2 are LNHDA and SQIVND (reference sequence). This CDR3 comprises 14 residues. V shed 4 bases and J shed 5 bases, with 15 bases lying between them. In DNA form, the CDR3 reads TGTGCCAGTAGTACCTTCGACGGGGGTAACGAGCAGTACTTC. It translates to CASSTFDGGNEQYF.

This chain uses TRBV3-1 (or the pseudogene TRBV3-2) with TRBJ2-7; 7 bases map to TRBD1. Germline CDR1 is LGHDT and CDR2 is YNNKEL (reference sequence). The CDR3 consists of 15 residues. The junction had 7 bases not matched to a gene; V was cut back by 0 bases and J by 5 bases. The CDR3 nucleotides read TGTGCCAGCAGCCAAGAAAGGGACAGTTCGCACGAGCAGTACTTC. Its translation: CASSQERDSSHEQYF.

This clone has just one count. The chain combines TRBV7-3 with TRBJ2-1, with a possible D match to TRBD2 (6 bases). CDR3 length equals 13 residues. CDR1 and CDR2 (germline): SGHTA, FQGTGA. The V gene lost 5 bases and the J gene lost 9 bases, with 14 bases spanning the gap. The CDR3 nucleotides are TGTGCCAGCAGCCCCTCAGCGGGTGGTGAGCAGTTCTTC. It specifies CASSPSAGGEQFF.

This clone was seen ten or more times. The chain is built from TRBV12-3 or TRBV12-4 and TRBJ1-2; D call uncertain. This CDR3 contains 13 residues. V was cut by 4 bases and J by 5 bases, with 11 bases left in between. CDR3 residues: CASSYPGLYGYTF. The CDR3 DNA sequence: TGTGCCAGCAGTTACCCCGGACTTTATGGCTACACCTTC.

This clone was found once. The genes are TRBV19 and TRBJ1-1; 7 bases map to TRBD1. Germline CDR1 is LNHDA and CDR2 is SQIVND (reference sequence). V lost 0 bases, J lost 3 bases, and 4 bases stayed unmatched. This CDR3 region has 15 residues. This CDR3 is CASSIDRTGDTEAFF. The CDR3 DNA reads as TGTGCCAGTAGTATAGATCGAACAGGGGACACTGAAGCTTTCTTT.

The V call is TRBV27, the J call TRBJ1-5, with a weak D call TRBD1 (6 bases). The V gene's germline CDR1 is MNHEY and CDR2 SMNVEV (reference sequence). CDR3 length: 14 residues. Trimming removed 10 bases at V and 2 bases at J, with 15 bases between. The CDR3 protein is CAIPGRGCNQPQHF. Here the CDR3 DNA reads TGTGCCATTCCCGGGAGGGGGTGCAATCAGCCCCAGCATTTT.

The chain uses TRBV19 and TRBJ1-1; 7 positions agree with TRBD1. V was pared by 9 bases and J by 4 bases, with 8 bases of the junction left unmatched. Looked up from germline, CDR1 is LNHDA and CDR2 is SQIVND (reference sequence). The CDR3 has 13 amino acids. CDR3 DNA sequence: TGTGCCAGCCGAACCTCAGGGGGCACTGAAGCTTTCTTT. This encodes CASRTSGGTEAFF.

The DNA of the CDR3 is TGCGCCAGCAGCGGACGGGACAGGGTAAATGAGCAGTTCTTC. Its translation is CASSGRDRVNEQFF. This chain joins TRBV5-1 and TRBJ2-1; 9 nucleotides match TRBD1. V lost 4 bases and J lost 7; bases outside the gene matches: 6. Germline V gene sequence: CDR1 SGHRS, CDR2 YFSETQ. The CDR3 sequence is 14 residues long.

The CDR3 region is CASSRERLAGPYEQYF. As DNA, the CDR3 is TGTGCCAGCAGTCGGGAACGACTAGCGGGCCCCTACGAGCAGTACTTC. The rearrangement joins TRBV28 to TRBJ2-7; TRBD2 matches at 10 bases. From germline, CDR1 is MDHEN and CDR2 SYDVKM. The CDR3 runs 16 residues. Losses at the gene ends were 5 bases for V and 2 bases for J; bases not matched to a gene: 9.

The chain recombines TRBV3-1 (or the pseudogene TRBV3-2) with TRBJ1-2; 8 bases map to TRBD1. V shed 4 bases, J shed 4 bases, and the junction held 5 bases outside the gene matches. The CDR3 is 14 residues long. The germline V gene encodes CDR1 LGHDT and CDR2 YNNKEL (reference sequence). The CDR3 is CASSRAGTGYGYTF. The CDR3 DNA reads as TGTGCCAGCAGCCGCGCCGGGACAGGCTATGGCTACACCTTC.

V gene TRBV13 combines with J gene TRBJ2-3; maybe TRBD1 (6 bases). The CDR3 has 16 residues. V was pared by 3 bases and J by 3 bases, with 16 bases between. The germline V gene encodes CDR1 PRHDT and CDR2 FYEKMQ (reference sequence). The CDR3 region is CASSFRQEKKTDTQYF. The CDR3 region has the DNA TGTGCCAGCAGCTTCCGACAGGAGAAGAAAACAGATACGCAGTATTTT. Full variable domain (remainder filled in from reference TRBV13 and TRBJ2-3): AAGVIQSPRHLIKEKRETATLKCYPIPRHDTVYWYQQGPGQDPQFLISFYEKMQSDKGSIPDRFSAQQFSDYHSELNMSSLELGDSALYFCASSFRQEKKTDTQYFGPGTRLTVL.

The chain recombines TRBV5-1 with TRBJ2-7; 7 bases agree with TRBD2. The V and J ends lost 0 bases and 3 bases, in that order; junction bases with no gene match: 6. The CDR3 contains 15 residues. In germline, CDR1 is SGHRS, CDR2 YFSETQ. The CDR3 DNA follows: TGCGCCAGCAGCTTGGGTGGGAGGGATAACTACGAGCAGTACTTC. Translation: CASSLGGRDNYEQYF.

The chain couples TRBV12-5 to TRBJ1-5; D is unclear. This CDR3 has 13 residues. V lost 8 bases, J lost 5 bases, and 13 bases lay in between. The germline gives CDR1 LGHNT, CDR2 FRNRAP. The chain's CDR3 is CASSVPNYQPQHF. The DNA of the CDR3 is TGTGCTAGTTCGGTCCCGAATTATCAGCCCCAGCATTTT. The full variable domain, with the rest looked up from reference TRBV12-5 and TRBJ1-5, is DARVTQTPRHKVTEMGQEVTMRCQPILGHNTVFWYRQTMMQGLELLAYFRNRAPLDDSGMPKDRFSAEMPDATLATLKIQPSEPRDSAVYFCASSVPNYQPQHFGDGTRLSIL.

The genes are TRBV28 and TRBJ2-2, with 7 bases fitting TRBD1. This CDR3 spans 15 amino acids. From germline, CDR1 is MDHEN and CDR2 SYDVKM. V lost 7 bases to trimming and J lost 5 bases; unmatched junction nucleotides: 10. CDR3 in amino acids: CASNKVGQRTGELFF. The CDR3 nucleotides are TGTGCCAGCAACAAAGTGGGACAGAGGACCGGGGAGCTGTTTTTT.

The rearrangement joins TRBV27 to TRBJ2-1, with D possibly being TRBD1 (5 bases). Trimming shortened V by 6 bases and J by 3 bases, and 9 bases separated the two germline ends. Germline V gives CDR1 MNHEY, CDR2 SMNVEV (reference sequence). CDR3 length: 13 residues. The CDR3 protein is CASSMDNYNEQFF. The CDR3 bases are TGTGCCAGCAGCATGGACAACTACAATGAGCAGTTCTTC.

CDR3 loop: CASMNDGFDSGANVLTF. The CDR3 DNA reads TGTGCCAGCATGAATGACGGGTTTGATTCTGGGGCCAACGTCCTGACTTTC. The rearrangement links TRBV2 to TRBJ2-6, with D uncertain. Germline V gene lookup returns CDR1 SNHLY and CDR2 FYNNEI. The germline V and J ends were trimmed by 7 bases and 1 base, with 17 bases remaining between them. This CDR3 has 17 amino acids.

The genes are TRBV15 and TRBJ1-5; a possible D gene is TRBD1 (6 bases). The V gene's germline CDR1 is LNHNV and CDR2 YYDKDF (reference sequence). The CDR3 totals 13 residues. V was shortened by 9 bases and J by 2 bases, with 11 bases between the two germline ends. The CDR3 here is CATGGRGNQPQHF. The CDR3 DNA sequence: TGTGCCACGGGGGGGCGCGGCAATCAGCCCCAGCATTTT.

The genes are TRBV5-6 and TRBJ2-7; perhaps TRBD1 as D (6 bases). This CDR3 is built from 15 residues. Germline CDR1 SGHDT, CDR2 YYEEEE. Trimming removed 6 bases at V and 2 bases at J, with 18 bases between. For the CDR3, the DNA is TGTGCCAGCACCTATTACTACAGGGTTACCTACGAGCAGTACTTC. Protein sequence: CASTYYYRVTYEQYF.

The gene calls are TRBV11-2 and TRBJ1-4, with 8 bases aligning to TRBD1. Germline V gene data show CDR1 as SGHAT and CDR2 as FQNNGV. This CDR3 is built from 13 residues. J gave up 11 bases and V 5 bases, and 7 bases lay outside the gene matches. CDR3 bases: TGTGCCAGCAGCCGAGGACAGGGTGGTAAACTGTTTTTT. It codes for CASSRGQGGKLFF.

This rearrangement joins TRBV7-9 to TRBJ1-1, with a tentative D call TRBD1 (6 bases). The V gene's germline CDR1 is SEHNR and CDR2 FQNEAQ (reference sequence). The ends were cut back, 1 base at V and 3 bases at J, with 9 bases in the middle. The CDR3 contains 14 residues. This CDR3 is CASSLEGDHTEAFF. CDR3 DNA: TGTGCCAGCAGCTTAGAGGGGGACCACACTGAAGCTTTCTTT. Using reference TRBV7-9 and TRBJ1-1 for the parts outside the CDR3, the full variable domain is DTGVSQNPRHKITKRGQNVTFRCDPISEHNRLYWYRQTLGQGPEFLTYFQNEAQLEKSRLLSDRFSAERPKGSFSTLEIQRTEQGDSAMYLCASSLEGDHTEAFFGQGTRLTVV.

This chain connects TRBV12-3 or TRBV12-4 to TRBJ2-3; perhaps TRBD2 as D (6 bases). The CDR3 runs 12 residues. V lost 3 bases and J lost 9, with 10 bases in between. CDR3 amino acids: CASSLVGLTQYF. DNA for the CDR3: TGTGCCAGCAGTTTGGTCGGACTAACGCAGTATTTT.

This clone was seen a single time. This chain connects TRBV1 to TRBJ2-3; TRBD1, the table's D call, lacks a check against the DNA. TRBV1 corresponds to a pseudogene. The CDR3 is 16 residues long. CDR3 region: CTSSQGQGKGTDTQYF. CDR3 bases: TGCACCAGCAGCCAAGGGCAGGGAAAGGGAACAGATACGCAGTATTTT.

This clone was observed once. The rearrangement joins TRBV29-1 to TRBJ1-1; 7 bases are shared with TRBD1. V lost 7 bases to trimming and J lost 6 bases; unmatched junction nucleotides: 8. This CDR3 region has 12 residues. Germline CDR1 is SQVTM and CDR2 is ANQGSEA. The CDR3 reads CSGDRGEAEAFF. The DNA for the CDR3 is TGCAGCGGGGACAGAGGTGAAGCTGAAGCTTTCTTT.